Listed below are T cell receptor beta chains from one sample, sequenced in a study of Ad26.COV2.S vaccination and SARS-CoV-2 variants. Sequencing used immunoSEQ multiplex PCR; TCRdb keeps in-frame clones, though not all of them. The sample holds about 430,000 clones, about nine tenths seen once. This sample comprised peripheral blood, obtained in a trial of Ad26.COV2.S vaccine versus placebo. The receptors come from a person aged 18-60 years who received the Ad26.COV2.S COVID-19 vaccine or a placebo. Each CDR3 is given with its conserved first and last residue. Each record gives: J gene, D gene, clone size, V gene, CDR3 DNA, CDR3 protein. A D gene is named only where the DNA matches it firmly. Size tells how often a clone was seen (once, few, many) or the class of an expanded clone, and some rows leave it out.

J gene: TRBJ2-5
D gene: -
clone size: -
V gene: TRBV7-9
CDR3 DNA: TGTGCCAGCAGCTCGCAATTGGGGGTTCAAGAGACCCAGTACTTC
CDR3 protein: CASSSQLGVQETQYF

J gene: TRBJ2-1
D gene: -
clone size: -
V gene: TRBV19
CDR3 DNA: TGTGCCAGTAGTAAAAAGGGACCTGAGCAGTTCTTC
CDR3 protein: CASSKKGPEQFF

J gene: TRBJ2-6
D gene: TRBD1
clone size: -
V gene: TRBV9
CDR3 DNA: TGTGCCAGCAGCACCTCGACAGGGCTCGACTCTGGGGCCAACGTCCTGACTTTC
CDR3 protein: CASSTSTGLDSGANVLTF

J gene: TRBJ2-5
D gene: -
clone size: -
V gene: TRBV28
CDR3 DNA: TGTGCCAGCAGTTCCTCGGAGACCCAGTACTTC
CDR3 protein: CASSSSETQYF

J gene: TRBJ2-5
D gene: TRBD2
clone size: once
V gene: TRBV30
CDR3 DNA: TGTGCCTGGGGGGGACTAGCTGGCGAGACCCAGTACTTC
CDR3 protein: CAWGGLAGETQYF

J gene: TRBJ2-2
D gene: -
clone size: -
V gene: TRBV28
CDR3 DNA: TGTGCCAGCAAAAGCCCCACCGGGGAGCTGTTTTTT
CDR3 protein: CASKSPTGELFF

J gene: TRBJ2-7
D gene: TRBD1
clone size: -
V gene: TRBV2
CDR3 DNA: TGTGCCAGCGGGGACAGGGGGTACGAGCAGTACTTC
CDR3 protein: CASGDRGYEQYF

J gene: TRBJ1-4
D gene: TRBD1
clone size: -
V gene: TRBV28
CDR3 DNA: TGTGCCAGCAGCCTGGGACAGGGTGATGAAAAACTGTTTTTT
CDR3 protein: CASSLGQGDEKLFF

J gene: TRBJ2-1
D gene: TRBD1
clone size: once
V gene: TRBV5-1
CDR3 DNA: TGCGCCAGCAGTCCTGGACAGGCCTACAATGAGCAGTTCTTC
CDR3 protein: CASSPGQAYNEQFF

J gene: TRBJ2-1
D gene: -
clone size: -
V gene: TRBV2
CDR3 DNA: TGTGCCAGCAGTGAATGGTTGTACAATGAGCAGTTCTTC
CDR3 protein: CASSEWLYNEQFF

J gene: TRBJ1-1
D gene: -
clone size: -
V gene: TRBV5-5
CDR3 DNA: TGTGCCAGCAGCTCCTTCGCCGCTGAAGCTTTCTTT
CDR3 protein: CASSSFAAEAFF

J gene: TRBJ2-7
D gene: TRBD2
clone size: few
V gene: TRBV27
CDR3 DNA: TGTGCCAGCAGTCCCTCTACGGGGGGGTACGAGCAGTACTTC
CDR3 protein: CASSPSTGGYEQYF

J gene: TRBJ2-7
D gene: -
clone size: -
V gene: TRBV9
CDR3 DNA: TGTGCCAGCAGCGTGGGGCCTATCTACGAGCAGTACTTC
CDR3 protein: CASSVGPIYEQYF

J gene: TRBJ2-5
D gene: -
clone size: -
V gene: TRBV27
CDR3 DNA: TGTGCCAGCAGTTTGGTACCGGCATACCAAGAGACCCAGTACTTC
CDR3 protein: CASSLVPAYQETQYF

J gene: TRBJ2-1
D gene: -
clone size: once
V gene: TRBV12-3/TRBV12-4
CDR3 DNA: TGTGCCAGCGCCGGATCTAATTATGAGCAGTTCTTC
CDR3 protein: CASAGSNYEQFF

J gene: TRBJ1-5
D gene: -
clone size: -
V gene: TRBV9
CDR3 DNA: TGTGCCAGCAGCGTAGGGGACGGATATCAGCCCCAGCATTTT
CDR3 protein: CASSVGDGYQPQHF

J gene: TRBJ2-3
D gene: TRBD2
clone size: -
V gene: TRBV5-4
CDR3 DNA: TGTGCCAGCAGCTTGGTTCTAGCGGGAGATTTGCTTTTT
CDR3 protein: CASSLVLAGDLLF

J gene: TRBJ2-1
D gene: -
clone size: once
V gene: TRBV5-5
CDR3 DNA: TGTGCCAGCAGTTCACACACGGAAACTTACAATGAGCAGTTCTTC
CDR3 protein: CASSSHTETYNEQFF

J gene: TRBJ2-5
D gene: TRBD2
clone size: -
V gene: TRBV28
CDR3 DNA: TGTGCCACACGACTAGCGGGAGGGGGGATCCGGGAGACCCAGTACTTC
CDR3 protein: CATRLAGGGIRETQYF

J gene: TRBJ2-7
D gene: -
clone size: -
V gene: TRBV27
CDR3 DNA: TGTGCCAGCAGTTCCTACGGGGTAGCCTACGAGCAGTACTTC
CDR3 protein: CASSSYGVAYEQYF

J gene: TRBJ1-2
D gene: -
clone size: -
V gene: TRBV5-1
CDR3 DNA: TGCGCCAGCTCGAGCACTAACTATGGCTACACCTTC
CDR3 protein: CASSSTNYGYTF

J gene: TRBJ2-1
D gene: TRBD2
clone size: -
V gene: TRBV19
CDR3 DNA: TGTGCCAGTAGTATGTTTGCTAGCGGGAGGGCCTATGAGCAGTTCTTC
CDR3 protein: CASSMFASGRAYEQFF

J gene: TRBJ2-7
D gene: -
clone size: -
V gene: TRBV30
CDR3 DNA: TGTGCCTGGGGGGCACTTCACAGGGTCTACGAGCAGTACTTC
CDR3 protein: CAWGALHRVYEQYF

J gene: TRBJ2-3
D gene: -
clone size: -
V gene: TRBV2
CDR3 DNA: TGTGCCAGCAGTGAGGAGGGCCGCACAGATACGCAGTATTTT
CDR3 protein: CASSEEGRTDTQYF

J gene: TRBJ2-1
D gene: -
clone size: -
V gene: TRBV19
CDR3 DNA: TGTGCCAGTTACGGATACAATGAGCAGTTCTTC
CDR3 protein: CASYGYNEQFF

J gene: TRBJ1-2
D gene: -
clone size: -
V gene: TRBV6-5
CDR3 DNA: TGTGCCAGCTTACGGGACGCCCGCTACTATGGCTACACCTTC
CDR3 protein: CASLRDARYYGYTF

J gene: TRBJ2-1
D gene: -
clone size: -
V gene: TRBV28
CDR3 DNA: TGTGCCAGCAGTTTGACGCTAGCCTACAATGAGCAGTTCTTC
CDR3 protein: CASSLTLAYNEQFF

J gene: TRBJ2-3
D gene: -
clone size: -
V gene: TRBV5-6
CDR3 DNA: TGTGCCAGCAGCTTGTTCACACGCACAGATACGCAGTATTTT
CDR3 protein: CASSLFTRTDTQYF

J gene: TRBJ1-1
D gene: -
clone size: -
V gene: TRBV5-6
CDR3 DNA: TGTGCCAGCAGCCTGCTGGGGGTTTCCACTGAAGCTTTCTTT
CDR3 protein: CASSLLGVSTEAFF

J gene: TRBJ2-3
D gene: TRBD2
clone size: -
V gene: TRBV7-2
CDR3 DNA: TGTGCCAGCAGCAGACCCCCGGGACTAGCGGGAGATACGCAGTATTTT
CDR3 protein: CASSRPPGLAGDTQYF

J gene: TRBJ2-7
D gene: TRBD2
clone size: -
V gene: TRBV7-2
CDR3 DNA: TGTGCCAGCAGCTTATGGGCGGGGGGGAGCTACGAGCAGTACTTC
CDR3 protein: CASSLWAGGSYEQYF

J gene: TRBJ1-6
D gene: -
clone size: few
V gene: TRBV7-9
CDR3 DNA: TGTGCCAGCAGCTCCACCGGGACGGATTTTTATAATTCACCCCTCCACTTT
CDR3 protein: CASSSTGTDFYNSPLHF

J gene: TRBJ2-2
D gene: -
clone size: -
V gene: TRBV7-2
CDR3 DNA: TGTGCCAGCAGCCCCCAGACGACATACACCGGGGAGCTGTTTTTT
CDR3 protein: CASSPQTTYTGELFF

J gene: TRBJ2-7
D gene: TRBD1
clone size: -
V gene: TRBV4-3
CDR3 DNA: TGCGCCAGCAGCCAAGCTAGAGACAGGGGCTACGAGCAGTACTTC
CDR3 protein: CASSQARDRGYEQYF

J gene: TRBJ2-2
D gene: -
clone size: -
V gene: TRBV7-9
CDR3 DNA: TGTGCCAGCAGCTTTGAGCGGGCGAACACCGGGGAGCTGTTTTTT
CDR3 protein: CASSFERANTGELFF

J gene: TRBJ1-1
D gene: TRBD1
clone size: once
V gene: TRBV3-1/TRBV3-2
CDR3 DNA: TGTGCCAGCAGCCAAAAAAAGGGGGGACAGGGCCTCGTCAACACTGAAGCTTTCTTT
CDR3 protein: CASSQKKGGQGLVNTEAFF

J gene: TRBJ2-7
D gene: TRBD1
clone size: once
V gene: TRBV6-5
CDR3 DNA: TGTGCCAGCTCGCGGACAGGGCTCTACGAGCAGTACTTC
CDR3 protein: CASSRTGLYEQYF

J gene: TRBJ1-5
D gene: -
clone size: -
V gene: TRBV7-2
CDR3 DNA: TGTGCCAGCAGCTTAGGGGTTACGAGCAATCAGCCCCAGCATTTT
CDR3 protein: CASSLGVTSNQPQHF

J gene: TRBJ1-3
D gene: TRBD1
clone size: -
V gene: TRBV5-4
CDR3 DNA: TGTGCCAGCAGCCCAGGGGGTGCTGGAAACACCATATATTTT
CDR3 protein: CASSPGGAGNTIYF

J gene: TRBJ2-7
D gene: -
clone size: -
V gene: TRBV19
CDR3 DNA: TGTGCCAGTAGTCCAAACTCCTACGAGCAGTACTTC
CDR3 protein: CASSPNSYEQYF

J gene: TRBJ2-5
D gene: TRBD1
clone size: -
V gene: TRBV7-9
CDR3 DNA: TGTGCCAGCAGCTCCCGACAGGGCATCCAAGAGACCCAGTACTTC
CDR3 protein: CASSSRQGIQETQYF

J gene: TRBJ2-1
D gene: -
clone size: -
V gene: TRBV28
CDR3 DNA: TGTGCCAGCAGACCAGCAGATCCCTCGAGCAATGAGCAGTTCTTC
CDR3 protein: CASRPADPSSNEQFF

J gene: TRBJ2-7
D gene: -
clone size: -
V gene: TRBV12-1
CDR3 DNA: TGTGCCAGCAGCTTGTGCCGGGACAGGCTCTACGAGCAGTACTTC
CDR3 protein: CASSLCRDRLYEQYF

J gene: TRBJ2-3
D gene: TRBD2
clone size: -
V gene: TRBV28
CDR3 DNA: TGTGCCAGCAGCTCGACCGGACTAGCGGGATCAACAGATACGCAGTATTTT
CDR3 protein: CASSSTGLAGSTDTQYF

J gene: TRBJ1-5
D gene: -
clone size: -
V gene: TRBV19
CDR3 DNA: TGTGCCAGTAGTATGCGGGGGTGGGAGCAGCCCCAGCATTTT
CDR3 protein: CASSMRGWEQPQHF

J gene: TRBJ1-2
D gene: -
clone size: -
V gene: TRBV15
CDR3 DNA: TGTGCCACCAGCAGAGATAGGGCACTCTATGGCTACACCTTC
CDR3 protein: CATSRDRALYGYTF